Below, one T cell receptor beta chain is given with its context. The germline CDR1 and CDR2 sequences are WSHSY and SAAADI. CDR3 length: 13 residues. The V end lost 5 bases, the J end lost 3 bases, and 8 bases lay between the germline ends. Original data processing: Amplification of reference gene primers was used by the study to estimate nucleated cell counts. TCRdb's copy holds only in-frame clones and misses some; the assay was immunoSEQ multiplex PCR. That table gives V, J and clone size, and the DNA gave D and trimming. The sample has around 160,000 clones; 80% to 85% are singletons. This record comes from a study of blood T cell repertoires in COVID-19. Study background: Sites across the United States, Italy and Spain contributed samples from acute and convalescent COVID-19. T cells, B-cell-depleted T cells, or PBMCs supplied cDNA or gDNA.

Sequenced sample: peripheral blood. The receptor's source is a human donor in a cohort sampled during active COVID-19. This sequence joins TRBV10-2 and TRBJ2-1; D perhaps matches TRBD1 (6 bases). The DNA for the CDR3 is TGCGCCAGCAGTCAGGACAGCTACAATGAGCAGTTCTTC. Translated: CASSQDSYNEQFF.